The clone carrying this TCR beta chain was seen more than once but under ten times. Its matching antigen is unknown. Trimming shortened V by 0 bases and J by 7 bases, and 9 bases separated the two germline ends. CDR3 length: 13 amino acids. Germline CDR1 is SEHNR and CDR2 is FQNEAQ (reference sequence). Each TCR beta cDNA library carried unique molecular identifiers. From roughly 1 to 10 million T cells, about 500,000 cDNA molecules were obtained. In TCRdb, the PCR reads were re-called with MiXCR into one record per CDR3 protein. In the table there are 380,000 or so distinct CDR3 sequences, about a third of which are singletons. The record originates from a study of post-analysis software for immune sequencing data. The overall study: Included courses were relapsing-remitting and secondary progressive multiple sclerosis; progressive-relapsing multiple sclerosis was also included.

Whole-study results and caveats: Diversity measured as normalized Chao1 was significantly lower in multiple sclerosis patients than in controls. Elevated frequency relative to controls characterized roughly five TRBV segments in patients, TRBV5-6, TRBV5-1 and TRBV20-1 among them. The F measure placed samples prepared in the same batch into strongly shared clusters.

The clonotype comes from a girl aged 10 to 17 with multiple sclerosis. This chain joins TRBV7-9 and TRBJ1-2; D not resolved. The sequencing sample was made of blood. The CDR3 loop is CASSLALAPGYTF. CDR3 DNA sequence: TGTGCCAGCAGCTTAGCGCTTGCTCCTGGCTACACCTTC.